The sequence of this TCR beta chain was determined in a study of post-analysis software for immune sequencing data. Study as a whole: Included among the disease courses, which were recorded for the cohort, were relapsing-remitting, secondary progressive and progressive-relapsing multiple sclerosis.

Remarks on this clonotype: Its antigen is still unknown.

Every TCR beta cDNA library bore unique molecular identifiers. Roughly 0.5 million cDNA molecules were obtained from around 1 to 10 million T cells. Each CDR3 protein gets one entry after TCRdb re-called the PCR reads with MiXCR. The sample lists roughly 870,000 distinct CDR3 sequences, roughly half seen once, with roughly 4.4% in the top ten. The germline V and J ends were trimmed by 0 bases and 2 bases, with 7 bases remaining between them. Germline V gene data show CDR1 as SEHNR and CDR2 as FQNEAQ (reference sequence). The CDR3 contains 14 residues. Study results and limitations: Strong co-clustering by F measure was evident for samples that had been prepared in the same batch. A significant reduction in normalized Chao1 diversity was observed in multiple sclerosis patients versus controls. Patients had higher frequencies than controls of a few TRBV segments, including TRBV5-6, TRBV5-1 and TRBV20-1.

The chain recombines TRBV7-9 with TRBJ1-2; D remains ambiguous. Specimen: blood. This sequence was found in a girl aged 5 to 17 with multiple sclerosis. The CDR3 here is CASSLAIRNYGYTF. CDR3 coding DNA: TGTGCCAGCAGCTTAGCTATCAGGAACTATGGCTACACCTTC.